This TCR beta chain was captured in a study of T-cell reconstitution after alpha-beta-depleted transplantation in children (dated by TCRdb to 2016 to 2017). Regarding the study in general: Using TCR repertoire profiling, the study quantitatively followed how T-cell immune reconstitution unfolded in children after TCRalphabeta/CD19-depleted allogeneic hematopoietic cell transplantation. Results the study describes overall, beyond this receptor: The high TCRbeta diversity at day 60 in some patients was ascribed to recipient T cells and intrathymic progenitors that had survived conditioning. The apparently early recovery of alphabetaT-cell counts about two months after transplant reportedly depended on only several hundred rapidly expanded clones that came from non-depleted graft cells. Hyperexpanded clone frequencies declined over subsequent months; after one year, T-cell counts and TCRbeta diversity were mostly attributed to newly produced T cells.

At least ten counts were recorded for this clonotype. This clone's antigen is unknown. Per-base qualities were not stored, and no clone one base away is much larger. The germline ends are 18 bases apart after V is trimmed by 0 bases and J by 4 bases. From the cysteine up to the phenylalanine, the CDR3 has a length of 18 residues. Only the CDR3 region is kept as DNA, spanning 54 bases read in frame from base 1. The germline V gene gives CDR1 as SGHAT and CDR2 as FQNNGV. In light of the paper, this sample's treatment or condition label describes: allogeneic hematopoietic cell transplantation with graft depleted of TCRalphabeta T cells and CD19 B cells. TCRalphabeta/CD19-depleted allogeneic hematopoietic cell grafts were given to the transplant recipients, all of whom were children. The library was obtained by PCR. Sequenced using an Illumina HiSeq 2500. TCR library preparation used molecular barcoding, with unique molecular identifiers applied to normalize quantification of the TCRbeta repertoire. TCRdb's own reprocessing of the public reads used fastp at Q25 and MiXCR and kept productive beta chains. Merged by CDR3 protein, the rows form single entries marked with the most common genes and DNA. Across this sample there are some 200,000 distinct CDR3 sequences, with approximately 11% seen only once. 28% of the sample is in the top ten clones.

This receptor was taken from a child younger than two with acute myeloid leukemia, due to receive a stem cell transplant. Material: PBMCs, obtained before TCRalphabeta/CD19-depleted stem cell transplant. This chain joins TRBV11-2 to TRBJ2-2; the D gene remains uncertain. The CDR3 sequence is CASSLDLQLIWATGELFF. The DNA reads TGTGCCAGCAGCTTAGATTTACAGCTAATTTGGGCCACCGGGGAGCTGTTTTTT.